One and the same sample provided the 21 T cell receptor beta chains below, sequenced in a study of T cells after yellow fever vaccination. One entry per CDR3 protein results from TCRdb running MiXCR on the 5' RACE reads. This table has roughly 300,000 distinct CDR3 sequences, less than 9.5% appearing once. This specimen consisted of PBMCs, obtained more than 40 days after the first yellow fever vaccination. The receptors shown here come from a young man who received the YFV17D yellow fever vaccine.

This sequence joins TRBV6-1 and TRBJ1-5, with TRBD1 matching 8 bases. V was pared by 6 bases and J by 0 bases, with 7 bases of the junction left unmatched. Germline assignment: CDR1 MNHNS and CDR2 SASEGT. This CDR3 has 16 residues. CDR3 in amino acids: CASSSLTGDSNQPQHF. In DNA form, the CDR3 reads TGTGCCAGCAGCAGTTTGACAGGGGATAGCAATCAGCCCCAGCATTTT.

In its sample, this clonotype was seen a few times. The V call is TRBV12-3 or TRBV12-4, the J call TRBJ1-6; D uncertain. V was cut by 2 bases and J by 6 bases, with 14 bases left in between. The CDR3 is 16 amino acids. In DNA, the CDR3 is TGTGCCAGCAGTTTAAGTGGAGGGAGGCCTAATTCACCCCTCCACTTT. This gives the protein CASSLSGGRPNSPLHF.

This clonotype has a handful of counts. V and J are TRBV6-2 or TRBV6-3 and TRBJ2-3, with TRBD2 matching 14 bases. V was pared by 4 bases and J by 0 bases, with 18 bases of the junction left unmatched. This CDR3 region has 22 residues. Germline loops: CDR1 MNHEY, CDR2 SVGEGT. CDR3 nucleotide sequence: TGTGCCAGCAGTTGGGCTTTCGGACTAGCGGGGGGACCAGGTCCTAGCACAGATACGCAGTATTTT. Protein: CASSWAFGLAGGPGPSTDTQYF.

The chain joins TRBV20-1 to TRBJ1-2, with D tentatively TRBD1 (5 bases). The CDR3 covers 13 residues. Trimming took 6 bases from V and 4 from J, leaving 15 bases between them. Germline assignment: CDR1 DFQATT and CDR2 SNEGSKA (reference sequence). CDR3 in amino acids: CSASQGGFYGYTF. CDR3 DNA: TGCAGTGCAAGTCAGGGAGGGTTCTATGGCTACACCTTC.

The gene calls are TRBV3-1 and TRBJ2-1, with 14 bases lining up with TRBD2. V shed 1 base and J 10 bases; nucleotides not matched to a gene: 9. This CDR3 comprises 17 residues. Germline CDR1 is LGHDT and CDR2 is YNNKEL (reference sequence). The CDR3 reads CASSQALTSGGALEQFF. The CDR3 DNA follows: TGTGCCAGCAGCCAAGCCCTGACTAGCGGGGGGGCCCTGGAGCAGTTCTTC.

The V and J genes are TRBV7-8 and TRBJ2-3; D is possibly TRBD2 (6 bases). Between the trimmed V and J ends, which lost 5 bases and 0 bases, there was a span of 21 bases. The CDR3 length is 18 residues. Germline V gives CDR1 SGHVS, CDR2 FQNEAQ. CDR3 loop: CASSPTGTPVMSTDTQYF. CDR3 DNA: TGTGCCAGCAGCCCAACCGGGACTCCAGTCATGAGCACAGATACGCAGTATTTT. The full variable domain, its missing parts supplied by reference TRBV7-8 and TRBJ2-3, is GAGVSQSPRYKVAKRGQDVALRCDPISGHVSLFWYQQALGQGPEFLTYFQNEAQLDKSGLPSDRFFAERPEGSVSTLKIQRTQQEDSAVYLCASSPTGTPVMSTDTQYFGPGTRLTVL.

This chain uses TRBV3-1 with TRBJ1-6; 12 nucleotides line up with TRBD1. Germline V CDR1 and CDR2: LGHDT, YNNKEL (reference sequence). J was trimmed by 7 bases and V by 3 bases; bases with no gene match: 4. The CDR3 extends over 16 amino acids. The CDR3 sequence is CASSHGTGGRNSPLHF. CDR3 sequence (DNA): TGTGCCAGCAGCCATGGGACAGGGGGCCGGAATTCACCCCTCCACTTT.

The gene calls are TRBV3-1 and TRBJ1-1; 7 bases agree with TRBD1. In germline, CDR1 is LGHDT, CDR2 YNNKEL (reference sequence). The CDR3 has 15 amino acids. V lost 4 bases and J lost 5; bases outside the gene matches: 10. The CDR3 DNA sequence: TGTGCCAGCAGCCGCCCGGGGAGGGGGCATACTGAAGCTTTCTTT. It encodes CASSRPGRGHTEAFF. Full variable domain (outside the CDR3, taken from reference TRBV3-1 and TRBJ1-1): DTAVSQTPKYLVTQMGNDKSIKCEQNLGHDTMYWYKQDSKKFLKIMFSYNNKELIINETVPNRFSPKSPDKAHLNLHINSLELGDSAVYFCASSRPGRGHTEAFFGQGTRLTVV.

This chain uses TRBV6-5 with TRBJ1-6, with D hard to call. This CDR3 has 14 amino acids. With 2 bases removed from V and 7 bases from J, the gap between germline ends came to 9 bases. Germline lookup yields CDR1 MNHEY and CDR2 SVGAGI. CDR3 bases: TGTGCCAGCAGTTACCACAGCTCGAATTCACCCCTCCACTTT. Translated, it gives CASSYHSSNSPLHF.

The rearrangement uses TRBV28 and TRBJ2-3; D may be TRBD2 (6 bases). The germline V gene has CDR1 MDHEN and CDR2 SYDVKM. V was shortened by 3 bases and J by 5 bases, with 12 bases between the two germline ends. The CDR3 loop spans 14 amino acids. CDR3 in amino acids: CASSLAGWGDTQYF. The CDR3 nucleotides are TGTGCCAGCAGTTTGGCGGGATGGGGAGATACGCAGTATTTT. Together with reference TRBV28 and TRBJ2-3, the CDR3 gives the full variable domain: DVKVTQSSRYLVKRTGEKVFLECVQDMDHENMFWYRQDPGLGLRLIYFSYDVKMKEKGDIPEGYSVSREKKERFSLILESASTNQTSMYLCASSLAGWGDTQYFGPGTRLTVL.

This clonotype was observed a few times. The chain is built from TRBV7-2 and TRBJ2-3; 8 positions match TRBD2. Germline lookup yields CDR1 SGHTA and CDR2 FQGNSA. The V segment lost 5 bases and the J segment 6 bases; nucleotides outside the gene matches: 7. This CDR3 has 14 amino acids. As DNA, the CDR3 is TGTGCCAGCAGCACCCCGGGGGGGACGGATACGCAGTATTTT. Translated: CASSTPGGTDTQYF.

This clonotype showed up just a few times. This sequence joins TRBV14 and TRBJ2-7; D gene ambiguous. The CDR3 extends over 17 amino acids. The V end lost 0 bases, the J end lost 0 bases, and 15 bases lay between the germline ends. Germline CDR1 and CDR2: SGHDN and FVKESK. CDR3 sequence: CASSQDMLGRSSYEQYV. For the CDR3, the DNA is TGTGCCAGCAGCCAAGATATGCTAGGGCGTAGCTCCTACGAGCAGTACGTC.

The chain is built from TRBV7-7 and TRBJ2-3; D unresolved. CDR1 SSHAT and CDR2 FNYEAQ come from the germline V gene (reference sequence). This CDR3 has 16 amino acids. Trimming took 5 bases from V and 5 from J, leaving 20 bases between them. The DNA of the CDR3 is TGTGCCAGCAGCGTGGTGCCCTGGGGTGGTAGAGATACGCAGTATTTT. Translation: CASSVVPWGGRDTQYF. Supplemented by reference TRBV7-7 and TRBJ2-3, the full variable domain reads GAGVSQSPRYKVTKRGQDVTLRCDPISSHATLYWYQQALGQGPEFLTYFNYEAQPDKSGLPSDRFSAERPEGSISTLTIQRTEQRDSAMYRCASSVVPWGGRDTQYFGPGTRLTVL.

The CDR3 reads CASGLVLGQPWTEAFF. In DNA, the CDR3 is TGTGCTAGTGGTTTGGTACTAGGACAGCCTTGGACTGAAGCTTTCTTT. The chain carries TRBV12-5 and TRBJ1-1; D perhaps matches TRBD1 (6 bases). The CDR3 has 16 amino acids. V dropped 0 bases and J dropped 5 bases, with 16 bases sitting between them. The germline gives CDR1 LGHNT, CDR2 FRNRAP.

Only a few counts were recorded for this clonotype. The chain carries TRBV7-2 and TRBJ2-5; D is unresolved. V gave up 1 base and J gave up 1 base, with 7 bases separating them. This CDR3 is 14 amino acids long. Germline assignment: CDR1 SGHTA and CDR2 FQGNSA. The CDR3 coding sequence is TGTGCCAGCAGCTTAGGCCACAGCCAAGAGACCCAGTACTTC. Its protein product is CASSLGHSQETQYF.

This clonotype was detected only once. A much larger clone differs by one base, so this may be a read error. This chain joins TRBV12-3 or TRBV12-4 and TRBJ2-4; D may match TRBD1 or TRBD2 (5 bases each). This CDR3 contains 13 residues. V was trimmed by 3 bases and J by 6 bases, leaving 9 bases between them. The DNA of the CDR3 is TGTGCCAGCAGTTTTACTGGGGGAAACATTCAGTACTTC. Translated, it gives CASSFTGGNIQYF.

This clonotype has only one observation. One end of the junction does not line up with germline, which may come from a read error. Here the CDR3 reads CAALIDREHRGAVF. CDR3 bases: TGCGCCGCACTTATTGACAGGGAACACCGGGGAGCTGTTTTT. The chain joins TRBV23-1 to TRBJ2-2; 7 bases fit TRBD1. TRBV23-1 is designated an ORF whose function remains uncertain. The CDR3 covers 14 residues.

There are a few counts of this clonotype. V is TRBV29-1 and J is TRBJ2-3, with 11 bases identical to TRBD1. The junction had 4 bases not matched to a gene; V was cut back by 1 base and J by 4 bases. Germline loops: CDR1 SQVTM, CDR2 ANQGSEA. This CDR3 has 15 residues. The CDR3 nucleotides read TGCAGCGTTGAAGGGACAGGGGGCTTTCCAGATACGCAGTATTTT. It is translated as CSVEGTGGFPDTQYF.

A few counts support this clonotype. This rearrangement joins TRBV28 to TRBJ2-3, with D perhaps TRBD2 (5 bases). Germline V CDR1 and CDR2: MDHEN, SYDVKM. Trimming stripped 6 bases from V and 2 bases from J, with 12 bases between. The CDR3 extends over 14 amino acids. CDR3 sequence (DNA): TGTGCCAGCAGCGAGCGGAGCCCCACAGATACGCAGTATTTT. Its translation: CASSERSPTDTQYF.

J is TRBJ2-3 and V is TRBV5-1; 11 nucleotides line up with TRBD2. This CDR3 has 15 residues. After removal of 5 bases from V and 3 bases from J, the junction contained 5 bases not matched to a gene. The germline V gene has CDR1 SGHRS and CDR2 YFSETQ. Written as DNA, the CDR3 is TGCGCCAGCAGTAGCGGGGGGGCCACAACAGATACGCAGTATTTT. It encodes CASSSGGATTDTQYF. Full variable domain (outside the CDR3, taken from reference TRBV5-1 and TRBJ2-3): KAGVTQTPRYLIKTRGQQVTLSCSPISGHRSVSWYQQTPGQGLQFLFEYFSETQRNKGNFPGRFSGRQFSNSRSEMNVSTLELGDSALYLCASSSGGATTDTQYFGPGTRLTVL.

This clonotype occurred many times. The CDR3 region is CASSVTGGMGKETQYF. The CDR3 DNA is TGTGCCAGCAGTGTTACAGGGGGCATGGGGAAAGAGACCCAGTACTTC. V and J are TRBV12-3 or TRBV12-4 and TRBJ2-5; 9 nucleotides agree with TRBD1. The V gene end was trimmed by 5 bases and the J gene end by 3 bases; junction bases not matched to a gene: 10. This CDR3 spans 16 amino acids.